This T cell receptor (beta chain) is from a study of blood T cell repertoires in COVID-19. Participants had their cohort set by participant-reported clinical history. The V and J ends lost 5 bases and 9 bases respectively, with 23 bases between them. The length of the CDR3 is 15 residues. Germline V lookup: CDR1 KGHSH, CDR2 LQKENI. Original data processing: Scientists estimated how many nucleated cells there were by amplifying reference gene primers. The method was immunoSEQ multiplex PCR; TCRdb's version includes in-frame clones alone and lacks a portion of them. D and trimming were read from the DNA, whereas the V and J calls and clone size are those reported in that table. This sample yields some 250,000 clones, of which more than 85% are seen a single time; about 9.3% belongs to the top ten.

The source material was PBMCs or T cells enriched from blood (not recorded which). The genes are TRBV18 and TRBJ2-7, with TRBD2 as a possible D gene (6 bases). This receptor was obtained from a man aged 35 to 55 who had recovered from COVID-19. CDR3 nucleotides: TGTGCCAGCTCATCATACGGGACTGACCTACGAGGGCAGTACTTC. This encodes CASSSYGTDLRGQYF. The full variable domain, with the rest looked up from reference TRBV18 and TRBJ2-7, is NAGVMQNPRHLVRRRGQEARLRCSPMKGHSHVYWYRQLPEEGLKFMVYLQKENIIDESGMPKERFSAEFPKEGPSILRIQQVVRGDSAAYFCASSSYGTDLRGQYFGPGTRLTVT.